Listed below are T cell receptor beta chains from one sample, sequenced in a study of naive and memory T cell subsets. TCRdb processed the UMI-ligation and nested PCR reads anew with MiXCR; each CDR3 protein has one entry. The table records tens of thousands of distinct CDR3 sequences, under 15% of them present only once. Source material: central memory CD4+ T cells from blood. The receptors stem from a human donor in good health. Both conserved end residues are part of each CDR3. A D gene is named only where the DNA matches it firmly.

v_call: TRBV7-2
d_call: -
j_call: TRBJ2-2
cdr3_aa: CASSHQPNTGELFF

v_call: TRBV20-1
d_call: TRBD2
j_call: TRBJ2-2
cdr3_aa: CSARDFAREAGTGELFF

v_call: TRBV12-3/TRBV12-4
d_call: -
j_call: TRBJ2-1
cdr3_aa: CASSWTPRRQQLYHNEQFF

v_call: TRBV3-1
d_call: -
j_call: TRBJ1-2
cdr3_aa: CASSPSTAYGYTF

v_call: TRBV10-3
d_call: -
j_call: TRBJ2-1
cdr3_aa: CAISESRDEQFF

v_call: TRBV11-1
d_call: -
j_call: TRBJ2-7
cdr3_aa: CASSDPGLSYEQYF

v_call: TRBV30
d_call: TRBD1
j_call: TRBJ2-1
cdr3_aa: CAWRRTGYNEQFF

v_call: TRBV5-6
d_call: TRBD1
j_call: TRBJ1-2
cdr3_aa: CASSLVWGQGANGYTF

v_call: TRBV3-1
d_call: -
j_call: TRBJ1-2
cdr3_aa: CASRLQESNYGYTF

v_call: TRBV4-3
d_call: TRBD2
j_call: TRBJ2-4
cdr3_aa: CASSRTYLTSGSIGKNIQYF

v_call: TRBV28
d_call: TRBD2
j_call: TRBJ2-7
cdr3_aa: CASSFSPSSGRHEQYF

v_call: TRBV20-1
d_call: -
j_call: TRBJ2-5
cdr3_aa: CSAREGVGVETQYF

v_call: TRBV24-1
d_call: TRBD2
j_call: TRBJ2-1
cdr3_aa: CATSDPSGNYNEQFF

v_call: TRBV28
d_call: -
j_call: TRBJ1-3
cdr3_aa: CASSLASSGNTIYF

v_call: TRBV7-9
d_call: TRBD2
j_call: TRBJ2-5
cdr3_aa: CASIPGGPYQETQYF

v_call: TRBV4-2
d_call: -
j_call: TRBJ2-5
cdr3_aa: CASSQDQGRETQYF

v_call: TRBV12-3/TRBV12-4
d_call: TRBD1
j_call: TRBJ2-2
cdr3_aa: CASSLRTGSPGELFF

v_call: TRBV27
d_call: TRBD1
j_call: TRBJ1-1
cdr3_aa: CASSLMQGAEAFF

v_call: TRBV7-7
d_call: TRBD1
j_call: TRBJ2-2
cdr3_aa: CAVPKGQGAEGELFF

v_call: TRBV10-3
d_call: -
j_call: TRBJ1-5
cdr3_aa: CAISEMSGISNQPQHF

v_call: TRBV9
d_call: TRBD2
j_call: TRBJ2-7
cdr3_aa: CASSATSVIYEQYF

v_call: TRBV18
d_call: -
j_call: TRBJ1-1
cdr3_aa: CASSPMADTEAFF

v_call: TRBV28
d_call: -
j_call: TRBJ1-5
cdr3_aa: CASSRQANQPQHF

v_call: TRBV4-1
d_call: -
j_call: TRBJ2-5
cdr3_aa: CASSQPFLRETQYF

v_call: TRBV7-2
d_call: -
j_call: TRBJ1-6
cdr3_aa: CASSPRQGAGSPLHF

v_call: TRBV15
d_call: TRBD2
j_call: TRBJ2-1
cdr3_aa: CATSRPGTSENNEQFF

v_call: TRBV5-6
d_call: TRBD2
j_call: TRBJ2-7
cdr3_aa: CASSKLAGELREQYF

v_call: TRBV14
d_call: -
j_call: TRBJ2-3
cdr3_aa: CASSQGGISTDTQYF

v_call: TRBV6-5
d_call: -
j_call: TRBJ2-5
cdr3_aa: CASSSPRGTQYF

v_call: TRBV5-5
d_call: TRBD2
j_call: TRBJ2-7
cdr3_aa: CASSLSGEAGRSYEQYF

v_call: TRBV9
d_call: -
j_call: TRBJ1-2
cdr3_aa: CASSPPAGSYGYTF

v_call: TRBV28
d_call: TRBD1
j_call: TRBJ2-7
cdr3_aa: CASSSLSGTDREQYF

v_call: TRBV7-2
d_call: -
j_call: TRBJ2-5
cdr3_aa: CASSLSRAQETQYF